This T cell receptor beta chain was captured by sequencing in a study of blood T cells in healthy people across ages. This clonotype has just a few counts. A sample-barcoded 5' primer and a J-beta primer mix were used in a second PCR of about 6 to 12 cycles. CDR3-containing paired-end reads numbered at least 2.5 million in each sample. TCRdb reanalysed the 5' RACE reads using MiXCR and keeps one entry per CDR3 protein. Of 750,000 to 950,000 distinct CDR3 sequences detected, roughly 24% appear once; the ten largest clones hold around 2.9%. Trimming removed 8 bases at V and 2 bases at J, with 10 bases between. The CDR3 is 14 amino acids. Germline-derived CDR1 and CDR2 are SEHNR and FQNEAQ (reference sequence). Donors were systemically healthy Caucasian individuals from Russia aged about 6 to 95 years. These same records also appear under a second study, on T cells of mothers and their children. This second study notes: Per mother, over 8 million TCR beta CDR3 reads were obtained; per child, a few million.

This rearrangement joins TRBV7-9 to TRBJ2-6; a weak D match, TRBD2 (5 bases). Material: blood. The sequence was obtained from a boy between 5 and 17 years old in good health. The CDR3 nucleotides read TGTGCCAGCGAGGGCCCACCTGGGGCCAACGTCCTGACTTTC. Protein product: CASEGPPGANVLTF. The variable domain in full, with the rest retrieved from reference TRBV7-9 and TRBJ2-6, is DTGVSQNPRHKITKRGQNVTFRCDPISEHNRLYWYRQTLGQGPEFLTYFQNEAQLEKSRLLSDRFSAERPKGSFSTLEIQRTEQGDSAMYLCASEGPPGANVLTFGAGSRLTVL.